This section outlines one TCR beta chain sequence together with its context. Trimming removed 5 bases from V and 3 bases from J; junction bases left unmatched: 2. Germline-derived CDR1 and CDR2 are DFQATT and SNEGSKA (reference sequence). The CDR3 sequence is 13 residues long. The data belong to a study of CD8 T cells in Susac syndrome. RNA, at about 0.45 to 1 ug, was reverse transcribed with random hexamers. TCRdb fed the immunoSEQ multiplex PCR reads into MiXCR, producing one record per CDR3 protein. The sample holds under 200,000 distinct CDR3 sequences; over 85% are singletons and the top ten take roughly 0.1%.

The sample was CD4+ T cells from PBMCs. The clonotype was recovered from a human donor in good health. This sequence joins TRBV20-1 and TRBJ2-5, with TRBD2 identical over 11 bases. CDR3 nucleotides: TGCAGTGCTGTGGGACTAGCGGAAGAGACCCAGTACTTC. Its protein is CSAVGLAEETQYF.